The T cell receptor beta chain described here comes from a study of T cell responses to AZD1222 COVID-19 vaccine. Germline V gene sequence: CDR1 SGDLS, CDR2 YYNGEE. V was pared by 1 base and J by 0 bases, with 7 bases between. CDR3 length: 14 residues. The method was immunoSEQ multiplex PCR; TCRdb's version includes in-frame clones alone and lacks a portion of them. The sample has about 76,000 clones, around three quarters seen once. The sequencing used peripheral blood, collected 28 days after the second dose of the MenACWY control vaccine. The chain is built from TRBV9 and TRBJ1-1, with D uncertain. The origin of this receptor is an adult who received the MenACWY meningococcal vaccine as a control. Written as DNA, the CDR3 is TGTGCCAGCAGCGTAAGCTGGGTGAACACTGAAGCTTTCTTT. Its protein product is CASSVSWVNTEAFF. The complete variable domain, with remaining parts taken from reference TRBV9 and TRBJ1-1, reads DSGVTQTPKHLITATGQRVTLRCSPRSGDLSVYWYQQSLDQGLQFLIQYYNGEERAKGNILERFSAQQFPDLHSELNLSSLELGDSALYFCASSVSWVNTEAFFGQGTRLTVV.